The next 19 T cell receptor beta chains were all read from a single sample in a study of early T cells in non-severe SARS-CoV-2 infection. Using its own MiXCR run on the 5' RACE reads, TCRdb lists one record per CDR3 protein. Found here are around 19,000 distinct CDR3 sequences, 4.5% to 5% of them singletons; the top ten hold over 4.5%. Sequenced material: whole blood. Every receptor here comes from an adult who was a healthcare worker with PCR-confirmed SARS-CoV-2 infection or an uninfected control (not recorded which).

This clonotype was picked up many times. The CDR3: CASSRDRYQGTTNEQFF. As DNA, the CDR3 is TGCGCCAGCAGTCGCGACAGGTATCAGGGAACAACGAATGAGCAGTTCTTC. The chain employs TRBV10-2 and TRBJ2-1; TRBD1 is a possible D gene (6 bases). Germline CDR1 WSHSY, CDR2 SAAADI. The CDR3 has 17 amino acids. Trimming removed 5 bases from V and 7 bases from J, with 24 bases in between.

By share of the sample, this clonotype is medium-sized (0.01 to 0.1%). This chain joins TRBV5-1 and TRBJ2-7; a weak D match, TRBD2 (6 bases). CDR1 is SGHRS, CDR2 YFSETQ, per germline. This CDR3 region has 15 residues. V lost 0 bases and J lost 6, with 16 bases in between. CDR3 bases: TGCGCCAGCAGCTTGGATGGGGAAGGGACTGGCGAGCAGTACTTC. Translated: CASSLDGEGTGEQYF. The full variable domain, in which reference TRBV5-1 and TRBJ2-7 provide the parts outside the CDR3, is KAGVTQTPRYLIKTRGQQVTLSCSPISGHRSVSWYQQTPGQGLQFLFEYFSETQRNKGNFPGRFSGRQFSNSRSEMNVSTLELGDSALYLCASSLDGEGTGEQYFGPGTRLTVT.

This clonotype showed up many times. The V and J genes are TRBV29-1 and TRBJ1-1; D not certain. Germline V gene sequence: CDR1 SQVTM, CDR2 ANQGSEA. The CDR3 has 13 amino acids. With 6 bases removed from V and 4 bases from J, the gap between germline ends came to 15 bases. CDR3 coding DNA: TGCAGCGTGCGGGCCCTAGCGGGCACTGAAGCTTTCTTT. It is translated as CSVRALAGTEAFF.

In this sample, this clonotype turned up many times. The chain's CDR3 is CASSYARATGELFF. The CDR3 DNA follows: TGTGCCAGCAGTTACGCCAGGGCCACCGGGGAGCTGTTTTTT. The chain is built from TRBV6-2 or TRBV6-3 and TRBJ2-2; the D gene is possibly TRBD1 (5 bases). The ends were cut back, 2 bases at V and 4 bases at J, with 8 bases in the middle. CDR3 length: 14 residues. CDR1 is MNHEY and CDR2 is SVGEGT in the germline V gene.

This clonotype was recorded at least ten times. The V gene is TRBV18, the J gene TRBJ2-3; D not certain. The germline V and J ends were trimmed by 0 bases and 2 bases, with 9 bases remaining between them. Germline V CDR1 and CDR2: KGHSH, LQKENI. CDR3 length equals 15 residues. CDR3 coding DNA: TGTGCCAGCTCACCACCCAACAGAGACACAGATACGCAGTATTTT. It specifies CASSPPNRDTDTQYF.

This clonotype was seen many times. The V call is TRBV19, the J call TRBJ2-2, with D possibly being TRBD2 (6 bases). Between the trimmed V and J ends, which lost 3 bases and 1 base, there was a span of 6 bases. Germline lookup yields CDR1 LNHDA and CDR2 SQIVND (reference sequence). CDR3 length: 14 residues. CDR3 in amino acids: CASSIGRNTGELFF. The CDR3 DNA reads TGTGCCAGTAGTATCGGGAGGAACACCGGGGAGCTGTTTTTT.

This chain connects TRBV28 to TRBJ2-4; the D gene could be TRBD1 or TRBD2 (5 bases each). Germline V lookup: CDR1 MDHEN, CDR2 SYDVKM. The CDR3 totals 13 residues. V lost 6 bases and J lost 5, with 11 bases in between. CDR3: CASSRGGENIQYF. In nucleotides, the CDR3 is TGTGCCAGCAGCCGGGGCGGAGAAAACATTCAGTACTTC.

This clonotype was recorded many times. The CDR3 region has the DNA TGCGCCAGCAGTGAGTCCACGGGAATAGGAAACACCATATATTTT. Protein product: CASSESTGIGNTIYF. The V and J genes are TRBV10-2 and TRBJ1-3; D uncertain. This CDR3 has 15 residues. V was trimmed by 0 bases and J by 4 bases, leaving 10 bases between them. Per germline, CDR1 WSHSY and CDR2 SAAADI.

This clonotype was detected many times. V gene TRBV6-2 or TRBV6-3 combines with J gene TRBJ1-1, with D possibly matching TRBD1 (5 bases). Germline V gene lookup returns CDR1 MNHEY and CDR2 SVGEGT. V shed 7 bases and J shed 1 base, with 16 bases lying between them. There are 15 residues in the CDR3. The DNA of the CDR3 is TGTGCCAGCATATCTACTCGGGGACCGAACACTGAAGCTTTCTTT. Protein sequence: CASISTRGPNTEAFF.

The V gene is TRBV4-2, the J gene TRBJ2-2; TRBD2 agrees at 8 bases. V trimming: 0 bases; J trimming: 4 bases; junction bases outside the gene matches: 10. This CDR3 is built from 18 residues. Germline V CDR1 and CDR2: LGHNA, YNFKEQ. The CDR3 DNA follows: TGTGCCAGCAGCCAAGAATGGGCGGGAGGCCGGGGCACCGGGGAGCTGTTTTTT. As protein: CASSQEWAGGRGTGELFF.

This clonotype is medium-sized within its sample. CDR3 bases: TGTGCCAGCAGCCCCAGAGGGGCGTACGAGCAGTACTTC. Translated: CASSPRGAYEQYF. The chain joins TRBV7-2 to TRBJ2-7; D may match TRBD1 or TRBD2 (5 bases each). CDR1 and CDR2 from the germline V gene are SGHTA and FQGNSA. This CDR3 region has 13 residues. With 5 bases removed from V and 4 bases from J, the gap between germline ends came to 12 bases. Full variable domain (remainder filled in from reference TRBV7-2 and TRBJ2-7): GAGVSQSPSNKVTEKGKDVELRCDPISGHTALYWYRQSLGQGLEFLIYFQGNSAPDKSGLPSDRFSAERTGGSVSTLTIQRTQQEDSAVYLCASSPRGAYEQYFGPGTRLTVT.

A few counts support this clonotype. V gene TRBV30 combines with J gene TRBJ2-1; no firm D call. In germline, CDR1 is GTSNPN, CDR2 SVGIG (reference sequence). This CDR3 contains 13 residues. Trimming shortened V by 2 bases and J by 3 bases, and 8 bases separated the two germline ends. The CDR3 bases are TGTGCCTGGAGTCCCTCCCTCTACAATGAGCAGTTCTTC. This gives the protein CAWSPSLYNEQFF.

This clonotype was recorded at least ten times. The junction shows a germline mismatch at one end, possibly a read error. The chain uses TRBV4-3 and TRBJ2-1, with TRBD2 identical over 9 bases. The CDR3 runs 13 residues. The germline V gene has CDR1 LGHNA and CDR2 YSLEER. The CDR3 reads CANSQWLAGRQFF. DNA of the CDR3: TGCGCCAACAGCCAATGGCTAGCGGGGAGGCAGTTCTTC.

This clonotype was counted at least ten times. This rearrangement joins TRBV6-2 or TRBV6-3 to TRBJ1-2, with D uncertain. The germline gives CDR1 MNHEY, CDR2 SVGEGT. This CDR3 contains 14 residues. V was shortened by 6 bases and J by 4 bases, with 15 bases between the two germline ends. The CDR3 bases are TGTGCCAGCAGGAAGACGCAGGAAGGCTATGGCTACACCTTC. It translates to CASRKTQEGYGYTF.

This clonotype appeared many times. V gene TRBV7-9 combines with J gene TRBJ1-1; D perhaps matches TRBD1 (5 bases). The germline gives CDR1 SEHNR, CDR2 FQNEAQ (reference sequence). V lost 4 bases to trimming and J lost 1 base, with 10 bases between them. The CDR3 consists of 14 residues. The CDR3 DNA follows: TGTGCCAGCAGCTGGGGCCAGTCGAACACTGAAGCTTTCTTT. It yields the protein CASSWGQSNTEAFF. The full variable domain, completed using reference TRBV7-9 and TRBJ1-1, is DTGVSQNPRHKITKRGQNVTFRCDPISEHNRLYWYRQTLGQGPEFLTYFQNEAQLEKSRLLSDRFSAERPKGSFSTLEIQRTEQGDSAMYLCASSWGQSNTEAFFGQGTRLTVV.

This clonotype showed up just a few times. The chain links TRBV5-6 to TRBJ2-7; 13 positions match TRBD2. The CDR3 spans 17 residues. In germline, CDR1 is SGHDT, CDR2 YYEEEE. Trimming removed 4 bases from V and 6 bases from J; junction bases left unmatched: 13. The chain's CDR3 is CASSVTSGRARRSEQYF. CDR3 bases: TGTGCCAGCAGCGTAACTAGCGGGAGGGCACGACGGAGCGAGCAGTACTTC.

The table lists this clonotype with many counts. This chain uses TRBV7-8 with TRBJ2-5, with a weak D call TRBD1 (5 bases). V lost 5 bases, J lost 1 base, and 11 bases lay in between. The germline gives CDR1 SGHVS, CDR2 FQNEAQ. This CDR3 comprises 14 residues. The CDR3 loop reads CASSQDNSQETQYF. The CDR3 coding sequence is TGTGCCAGCAGCCAGGACAATTCCCAAGAGACCCAGTACTTC.

Ten or more counts support this clonotype. This rearrangement joins TRBV6-1 to TRBJ2-5, with 11 bases identical to TRBD1. The CDR3 loop spans 16 amino acids. V lost 1 base to trimming and J lost 5 bases; unmatched junction nucleotides: 6. Looked up from germline, CDR1 is MNHNS and CDR2 is SASEGT. The CDR3 region is CASSEVIGTGGETQYF. The CDR3 DNA reads as TGTGCCAGCAGTGAAGTCATAGGGACAGGGGGTGAGACCCAGTACTTC.

This clonotype was observed at least ten times. The J gene is TRBJ2-3, the V gene TRBV6-2 or TRBV6-3, with D uncertain. The germline V gene has CDR1 MNHEY and CDR2 SVGEGT. V was clipped by 2 bases and J by 2 bases, with 14 bases between them. This CDR3 comprises 16 residues. Here the CDR3 reads CASSYTLSPITDTQYF. CDR3 sequence (DNA): TGTGCCAGCAGTTACACTCTCAGTCCCATCACAGATACGCAGTATTTT.